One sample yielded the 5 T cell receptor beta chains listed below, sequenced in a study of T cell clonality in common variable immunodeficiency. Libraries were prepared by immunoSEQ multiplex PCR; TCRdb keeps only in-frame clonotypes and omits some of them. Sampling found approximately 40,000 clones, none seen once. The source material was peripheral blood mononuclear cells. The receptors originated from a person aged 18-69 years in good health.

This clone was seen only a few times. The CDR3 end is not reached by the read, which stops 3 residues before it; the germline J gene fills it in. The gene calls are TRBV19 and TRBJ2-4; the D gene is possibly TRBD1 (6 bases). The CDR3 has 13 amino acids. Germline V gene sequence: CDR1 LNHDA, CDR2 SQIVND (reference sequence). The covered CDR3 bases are TGTGCCAGTAGTTCCACTGGGGGCTATGGT. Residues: CASSSTGGYG. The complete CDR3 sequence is CASSSTGGYGQYF.

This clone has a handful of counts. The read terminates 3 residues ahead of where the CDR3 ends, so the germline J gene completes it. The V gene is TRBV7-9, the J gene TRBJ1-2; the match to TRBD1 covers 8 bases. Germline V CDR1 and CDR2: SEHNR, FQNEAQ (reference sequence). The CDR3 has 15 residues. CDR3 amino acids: CASSPAVQGEKGYTF. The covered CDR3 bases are TGTGCCAGCAGCCCCGCAGTACAGGGGGAGAAGGGC.

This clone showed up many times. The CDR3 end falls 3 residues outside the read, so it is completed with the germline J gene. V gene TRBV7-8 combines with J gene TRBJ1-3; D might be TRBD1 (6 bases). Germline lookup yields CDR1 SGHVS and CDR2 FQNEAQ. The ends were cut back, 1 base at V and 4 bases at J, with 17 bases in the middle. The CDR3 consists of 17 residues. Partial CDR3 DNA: TGTGCCAGCAGCTTAGGGACAGACACCACTGCCGGAAACACC. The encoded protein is CASSLGTDTTAGNT. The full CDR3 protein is CASSLGTDTTAGNTIYF. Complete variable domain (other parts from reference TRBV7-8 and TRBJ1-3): GAGVSQSPRYKVAKRGQDVALRCDPISGHVSLFWYQQALGQGPEFLTYFQNEAQLDKSGLPSDRFFAERPEGSVSTLKIQRTQQEDSAVYLCASSLGTDTTAGNTIYFGEGSWLTVV.

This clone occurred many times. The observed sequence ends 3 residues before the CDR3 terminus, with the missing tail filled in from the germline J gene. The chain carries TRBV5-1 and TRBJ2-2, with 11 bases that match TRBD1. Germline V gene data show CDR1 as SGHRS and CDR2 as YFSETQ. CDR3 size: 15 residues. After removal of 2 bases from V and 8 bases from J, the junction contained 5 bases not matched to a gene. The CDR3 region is CASSFRDRGSGELFF. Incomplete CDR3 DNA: TGCGCCAGCAGCTTCCGGGACAGGGGGTCAGGGGAG.

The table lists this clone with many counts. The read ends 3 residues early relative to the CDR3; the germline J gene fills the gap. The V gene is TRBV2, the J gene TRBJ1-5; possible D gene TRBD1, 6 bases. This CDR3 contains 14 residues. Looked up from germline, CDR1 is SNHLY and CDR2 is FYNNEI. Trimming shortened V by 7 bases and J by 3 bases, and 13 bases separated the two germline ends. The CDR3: CASTDGQPNQPQHF. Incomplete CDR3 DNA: TGTGCCAGCACCGACGGACAGCCCAATCAGCCC.